This passage covers 3 T cell receptor beta chains from one sample sequenced in a study of T cells expressing NK-cell markers. TCRdb reprocessed the 5' RACE reads, keeping one entry per CDR3 protein, no DNA. The listing records some 460,000 distinct CDR3 sequences. What was sequenced was blood T cells: a sorted CD56 or NKG2C T cell subset, CD4+ or CD8+ T cells, or bulk PBMC T cells (not recorded which). The origin of the receptors is a woman between 45 and 60 years old in good health.

The rearrangement links TRBV19 to TRBJ2-7; TCRdb calls TRBD2, which cannot be checked without DNA. The CDR3 sequence is 15 residues long. The V gene's germline CDR1 is LNHDA and CDR2 SQIVND (reference sequence). The CDR3 spells CASSDVGLASYEQYF. The complete variable domain, with remaining parts taken from reference TRBV19 and TRBJ2-7, reads DGGITQSPKYLFRKEGQNVTLSCEQNLNHDAMYWYRQDPGQGLRLIYYSQIVNDFQKGDIAEGYSVSREKKESFPLTVTSAQKNPTAFYLCASSDVGLASYEQYFGPGTRLTVT.

The chain uses TRBV20-1 and TRBJ2-2; TCRdb picks TRBD2, but there is no DNA to check that call. Germline lookup yields CDR1 DFQATT and CDR2 SNEGSKA (reference sequence). There are 18 residues in the CDR3. This CDR3 is CSARGPLAAGGHNGELFF.

The genes are TRBV19 and TRBJ2-1; TCRdb reports TRBD1, a call that lacks DNA to check it against. From germline, CDR1 is LNHDA and CDR2 SQIVND (reference sequence). The CDR3 covers 21 residues. CDR3 amino acids: CASSYNDRDRGVLSSYNEQFF.